The rows below give T cell receptor beta chains drawn from one sample of a study of cytomegalovirus exposure and HLA in healthy donors. Produced via immunoSEQ multiplex PCR; TCRdb's table is partial and in-frame only. The sample has under 200,000 clones; 70% to 80% are singletons. Sequenced sample: PBMCs. Receptor source: a man aged 35 to 55 in good health and CMV-seronegative. CDR3s include the opening cysteine and the closing phenylalanine or tryptophan. Each record gives: V gene, CDR3 length, J gene, D gene, clone size, CDR3 protein, CDR3 DNA. D genes are given only for firm matches. Not all rows give a size; the values are once, few, many and, for expanded clones, a class.

>TRBV28|15|TRBJ1-5|NA|NA
CASSLFEEGNQPQHF
TGTGCCAGCAGTTTGTTTGAGGAAGGCAATCAGCCCCAGCATTTT
>TRBV9|14|TRBJ2-7|TRBD1|NA
CASSVGTGIYEQYF
TGTGCCAGCAGCGTGGGGACAGGGATCTACGAGCAGTACTTC
>TRBV14|16|TRBJ2-2|TRBD2|NA
CASSQELAANTGELFF
TGTGCCAGCAGCCAAGAACTAGCGGCGAACACCGGGGAGCTGTTTTTT
>TRBV10-2|15|TRBJ2-7|NA|few
CASSEVLVLNYEQYF
TGCGCCAGCAGTGAGGTACTAGTCTTAAACTACGAGCAGTACTTC
>TRBV18|14|TRBJ2-7|TRBD1|NA
CASSPPGTVYEQYF
TGTGCCAGCTCACCTCCCGGGACAGTCTACGAGCAGTACTTC
>TRBV7-2|16|TRBJ1-2|NA|NA
CASSLAEAVANYGYTF
TGTGCCAGCAGCTTAGCGGAGGCGGTAGCTAACTATGGCTACACCTTC
>TRBV18|15|TRBJ2-7|NA|NA
CASSTAGSTSYEQYF
TGTGCCAGCTCGACCGCAGGGTCGACGTCCTACGAGCAGTACTTC
>TRBV19|15|TRBJ2-5|TRBD2|NA
CASTSYAGGQETQYF
TGTGCCAGTACCTCGTATGCGGGAGGGCAAGAGACCCAGTACTTC
>TRBV2|15|TRBJ2-7|NA|NA
CASSDKAESTYEQYF
TGTGCCAGCAGTGATAAAGCGGAGTCGACATACGAGCAGTACTTC
>TRBV29-1|16|TRBJ2-2|TRBD1|NA
CSVADTGTGGTGELFF
TGCAGCGTTGCAGATACCGGGACAGGGGGGACCGGGGAGCTGTTTTTT
>TRBV6-6|15|TRBJ1-6|TRBD1|NA
CASSYPGQGGSPLHF
TGTGCCAGCAGTTACCCGGGACAGGGTGGTTCACCCCTCCACTTT
>TRBV2|14|TRBJ2-7|NA|NA
CASSDGQSGYEQYF
TGTGCCAGCAGTGATGGACAGTCGGGTTACGAGCAGTACTTC
>TRBV5-6|16|TRBJ2-1|TRBD2|NA
CASSPGTSGRWSEQFF
TGTGCCAGCAGCCCCGGGACTAGCGGGAGGTGGAGTGAGCAGTTCTTC